The TCR beta chain described here comes from a study of CD8+CD57+ T cells in acquired aplastic anemia. Study context: The DNA of sorted CD4+ and CD8+ cells averaged around 3 ug.

Unmatched junction bases numbered 4, after V lost 4 bases and J lost 2 bases. CDR3 size: 14 residues. Germline V lookup: CDR1 SGHKS, CDR2 YYEKEE (reference sequence). Patients who underwent sequencing had shown CD8+CD57+ cell expansion by flow cytometry. For CDR3 and TCR beta VDJ profiling, genomic DNA was the template used. Each CDR3 protein is one row after TCRdb ran MiXCR on the reads. The table has about half a million distinct CDR3 sequences, approximately 32% seen once. This clonotype originated in a human donor with aplastic anemia. Input material: sorted CD4+, CD8+, or CD8+CD57+ T cells (not recorded which) from PBMCs. The V gene is TRBV5-5, the J gene TRBJ1-2; 8 bases align to TRBD1. The CDR3 DNA reads TGTGCCAGCAGCCCGGGACAGGCGAACTATGGCTACACCTTC. Protein product: CASSPGQANYGYTF. The whole variable domain, filled in from reference TRBV5-5 and TRBJ1-2, reads DAGVTQSPTHLIKTRGQQVTLRCSPISGHKSVSWYQQVLGQGPQFIFQYYEKEERGRGNFPDRFSARQFPNYSSELNVNALLLGDSALYLCASSPGQANYGYTFGSGTRLTVV.